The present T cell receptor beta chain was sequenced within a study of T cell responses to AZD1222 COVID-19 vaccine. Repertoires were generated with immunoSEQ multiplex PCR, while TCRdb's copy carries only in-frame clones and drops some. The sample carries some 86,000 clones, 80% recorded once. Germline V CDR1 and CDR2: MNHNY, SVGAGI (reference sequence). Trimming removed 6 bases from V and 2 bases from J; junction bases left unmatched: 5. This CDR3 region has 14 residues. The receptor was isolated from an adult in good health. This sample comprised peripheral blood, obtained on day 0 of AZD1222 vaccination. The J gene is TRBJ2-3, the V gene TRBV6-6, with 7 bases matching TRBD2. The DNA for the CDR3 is TGTGCCAGCAGACTAGCGAGAAACACAGATACGCAGTATTTT. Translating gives CASRLARNTDTQYF.